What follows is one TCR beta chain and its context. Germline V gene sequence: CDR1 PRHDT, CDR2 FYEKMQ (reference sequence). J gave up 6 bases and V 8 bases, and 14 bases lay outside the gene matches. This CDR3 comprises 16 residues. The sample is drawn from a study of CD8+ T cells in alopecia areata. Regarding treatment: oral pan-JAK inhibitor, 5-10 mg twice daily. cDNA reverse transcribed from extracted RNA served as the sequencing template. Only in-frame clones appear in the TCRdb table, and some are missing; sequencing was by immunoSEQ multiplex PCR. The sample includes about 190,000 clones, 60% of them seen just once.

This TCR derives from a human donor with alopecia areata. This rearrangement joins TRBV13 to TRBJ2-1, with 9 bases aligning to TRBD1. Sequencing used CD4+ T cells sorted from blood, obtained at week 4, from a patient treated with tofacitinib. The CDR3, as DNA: TGTGCCAGCCGCCCCCCCACAGGGGGCGTAGGCAATGAGCAGTTCTTC. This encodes CASRPPTGGVGNEQFF.